These 32 T cell receptor beta chains were sequenced from one sample in a study of cytomegalovirus exposure and HLA in healthy donors. Some clones are missing from TCRdb's copy, which holds only in-frame ones; the method was immunoSEQ multiplex PCR. Of 200,000 to 250,000 clones listed, roughly 80% were seen once; the top ten hold around 5.5%. Input material: PBMCs. These receptors were obtained from a woman under 30 in good health and CMV-seronegative.

This clone has a handful of counts. The rearrangement uses TRBV5-5 and TRBJ1-2, with D perhaps TRBD1 (5 bases). The germline gives CDR1 SGHKS, CDR2 YYEKEE (reference sequence). Trimming pared 1 base from V and 4 bases from J, leaving 11 bases between. The CDR3 extends over 14 amino acids. CDR3 in DNA: TGTGCCAGCAGCTTGCAGCCGGGACCCTATGGCTACACCTTC. Translation gives CASSLQPGPYGYTF.

The CDR3 bases are TGCGCCAGCAGCTTGGCCCTAGCGGGAGGCAACGAGCAGTACTTC. It specifies CASSLALAGGNEQYF. The chain couples TRBV5-1 to TRBJ2-7; 11 nucleotides match TRBD2. J gave up 5 bases and V 0 bases, and 4 bases lay outside the gene matches. Germline CDR1 is SGHRS and CDR2 is YFSETQ. The CDR3 length is 15 residues.

V is TRBV9 and J is TRBJ2-7; TRBD1 matches at 12 bases. Trimming cost V 4 bases and J 5 bases; bases outside gene matches: 7. The V gene's germline CDR1 is SGDLS and CDR2 YYNGEE. The CDR3 covers 15 residues. CDR3 loop: CASSPGGQGAHEQYF. CDR3 DNA sequence: TGTGCCAGCAGCCCGGGGGGACAGGGGGCCCACGAGCAGTACTTC.

The rearrangement uses TRBV2 and TRBJ2-7, with D unclear. Germline V gene sequence: CDR1 SNHLY, CDR2 FYNNEI. The CDR3 has 13 amino acids. V dropped 7 bases and J dropped 6 bases, with 16 bases sitting between them. CDR3 coding DNA: TGTGCCAGCAACGTTAGGGCCAACTCCGAGCAGTACTTC. Its translation is CASNVRANSEQYF.

This chain uses TRBV9 with TRBJ2-5, with 12 bases lining up with TRBD2. The CDR3 extends over 16 amino acids. V lost 3 bases, J lost 6 bases, and 9 bases stayed unmatched. Germline V gene data show CDR1 as SGDLS and CDR2 as YYNGEE. CDR3: CASSAAGTSGWKTQYF. In DNA, the CDR3 is TGTGCCAGCAGCGCCGCCGGGACTAGCGGGTGGAAGACCCAGTACTTC.

This sequence joins TRBV4-2 and TRBJ2-5, with 9 bases that match TRBD1. The CDR3 covers 14 residues. J gave up 5 bases and V 4 bases, and 5 bases lay outside the gene matches. CDR1 is LGHNA, CDR2 YNFKEQ, per germline. Here the CDR3 DNA reads TGTGCCAGCAGCCCAGGGACAGGGAGTGAGACCCAGTACTTC. This codes for CASSPGTGSETQYF.

This rearrangement joins TRBV6-5 to TRBJ2-6; D unresolved. The CDR3 has 15 residues. CDR1 is MNHEY and CDR2 is SVGAGI in the germline V gene. The V end lost 8 bases, the J end lost 0 bases, and 11 bases lay between the germline ends. Here the CDR3 DNA reads TGTGCCAGCGCCTATGAAACCTCTGGGGCCAACGTCCTGACTTTC. Translated, it gives CASAYETSGANVLTF.

The chain links TRBV27 to TRBJ1-5; 7 positions agree with TRBD1. This CDR3 is 16 amino acids long. Germline lookup yields CDR1 MNHEY and CDR2 SMNVEV (reference sequence). The J segment lost 2 bases and the V segment lost 7 bases, leaving 11 bases of the junction unmatched. The CDR3 nucleotides are TGTGCCAGCATCCACCGGGACAGCGAACGCAATCAGCCCCAGCATTTT. Translating gives CASIHRDSERNQPQHF.

In its sample, this clone was seen a few times. The chain carries TRBV29-1 and TRBJ1-2, with TRBD1 as a possible D gene (5 bases). CDR1 and CDR2 (germline): SQVTM, ANQGSEA. The V gene lost 3 bases and the J gene lost 7 bases, with 15 bases spanning the gap. The CDR3 sequence is 13 residues long. The DNA of the CDR3 is TGCAGCGTTGAGGTCAGGGCTGTTAGTGGCTACACCTTC. The encoded protein is CSVEVRAVSGYTF.

In its sample, this clone was seen a few times. This chain uses TRBV6-5 with TRBJ1-1, with 7 bases matching TRBD1. Per germline, CDR1 MNHEY and CDR2 SVGAGI. J lost 3 bases, V lost 7 bases, and 5 bases had no gene match. CDR3 size: 13 residues. The CDR3 nucleotides are TGTGCCAGCACTCCACAGGGGTACACTGAAGCTTTCTTT. Amino acids: CASTPQGYTEAFF.

The table lists this clone with a count of one. The chain employs TRBV11-1 and TRBJ2-2, with D unresolved. Germline V CDR1 and CDR2: SGHAT, FQDESV (reference sequence). The V gene lost 2 bases and the J gene lost 7 bases, with 11 bases spanning the gap. The CDR3 totals 14 residues. Here the CDR3 DNA reads TGTGCCAGCAGCTTAATGTCCTACGGCGGGGAGCTGTTTTTT. This codes for CASSLMSYGGELFF.

The chain uses TRBV11-1 and TRBJ2-1; 9 bases fit TRBD2. V was clipped by 1 base and J by 8 bases; unmatched bases: 9. The CDR3 is 16 residues long. The germline V gene has CDR1 SGHAT and CDR2 FQDESV (reference sequence). CDR3 in amino acids: CASSLGGSGRRDEQFF. The CDR3 DNA reads TGTGCCAGCAGCTTAGGAGGTAGCGGGAGACGAGATGAGCAGTTCTTC.

This clone was seen a few times. As DNA, the CDR3 is TGTGCCAGCAGCCCTAGAGTGGCCGGGGAGCTGTTTTTT. Translating it yields CASSPRVAGELFF. This chain uses TRBV14 with TRBJ2-2; D is ambiguous. CDR1 is SGHDN and CDR2 is FVKESK in the germline V gene. The length of the CDR3 is 13 residues. Trimming took 4 bases from V and 6 from J, leaving 9 bases between them.

This clone was counted a few times. The chain is built from TRBV7-9 and TRBJ2-4; TRBD1 matches at 9 bases. In germline, CDR1 is SEHNR, CDR2 FQNEAQ (reference sequence). V lost 8 bases and J lost 0; bases outside the gene matches: 5. The CDR3 is made up of 15 amino acids. CDR3 DNA: TGTGCCAGCGCCGGGACAGGGCGAGCCAAAAACATTCAGTACTTC. Its translation is CASAGTGRAKNIQYF.

The rearrangement joins TRBV27 to TRBJ2-7, with TRBD1 matching over 8 bases. V dropped 3 bases and J dropped 2; count of bases not matched to a gene: 3. CDR1 and CDR2 from the germline V gene are MNHEY and SMNVEV (reference sequence). The CDR3 has 14 residues. The CDR3 nucleotides are TGTGCCAGCAGTTTTCAGGGGGCCACCTACGAGCAGTACTTC. It codes for CASSFQGATYEQYF.

The rearrangement joins TRBV6-5 to TRBJ1-1; TRBD1 aligns across 7 bases. The CDR3 has 15 residues. J gave up 7 bases and V 0 bases, and 8 bases lay outside the gene matches. Germline loops: CDR1 MNHEY, CDR2 SVGAGI. DNA for the CDR3: TGTGCCAGCAGTTACTCCACAGCAGGGGGACGTGAAGCTTTCTTT. It translates to CASSYSTAGGREAFF.

V gene TRBV27 combines with J gene TRBJ2-7, with TRBD2 matching 8 bases. V lost 0 bases and J lost 2; bases outside the gene matches: 3. The CDR3 is made up of 15 amino acids. The germline gives CDR1 MNHEY, CDR2 SMNVEV (reference sequence). CDR3 loop: CASSLSASGPYEQYF. The CDR3 region has the DNA TGTGCCAGCAGTTTATCGGCTAGCGGGCCCTACGAGCAGTACTTC.

The chain has TRBV27 and TRBJ1-5, with 7 bases lining up with TRBD1. Per germline, CDR1 MNHEY and CDR2 SMNVEV (reference sequence). The J segment lost 1 base and the V segment lost 6 bases, leaving 6 bases of the junction unmatched. The CDR3 runs 15 residues. Written as DNA, the CDR3 is TGTGCCAGCAGAAGACAGGGCTTGAGCAATCAGCCCCAGCATTTT. Amino acid sequence: CASRRQGLSNQPQHF.

This chain uses TRBV6-6 with TRBJ1-5; no definite D call. In germline, CDR1 is MNHNY, CDR2 SVGAGI (reference sequence). The CDR3 runs to 16 residues. Between the trimmed V and J ends, which lost 5 bases and 2 bases, there was a span of 16 bases. The CDR3 bases are TGTGCCAGCAGTCCCTCGGACGGAGGAGGCAATCAGCCCCAGCATTTT. Translated: CASSPSDGGGNQPQHF.

This chain connects TRBV4-1 to TRBJ2-7; 8 bases line up with TRBD1. CDR3 length equals 16 residues. The germline CDR1 and CDR2 sequences are MGHRA and YSYEKL. The junction had 11 bases not matched to a gene; V was cut back by 3 bases and J by 4 bases. CDR3 nucleotides: TGCGCCAGCAGCCAGCAACTCAGGGGGCTGGAATACGAGCAGTACTTC. Amino acid sequence: CASSQQLRGLEYEQYF.

The J gene is TRBJ2-6, the V gene TRBV6-1; D is possibly TRBD1 or TRBD2 (5 bases each). The CDR3 loop spans 15 amino acids. CDR1 MNHNS and CDR2 SASEGT come from the germline V gene. Trimming pared 6 bases from V and 0 bases from J, leaving 9 bases between. CDR3 region: CASRDGGSGANVLTF. The CDR3, as DNA: TGTGCCAGCAGGGATGGGGGCTCTGGGGCCAACGTCCTGACTTTC.

This clone was seen only a few times. The genes are TRBV6-5 and TRBJ1-5; 7 bases line up with TRBD1. CDR1 and CDR2 from the germline V gene are MNHEY and SVGAGI. J was trimmed by 1 base and V by 6 bases; bases with no gene match: 6. CDR3 length: 15 amino acids. CDR3 nucleotide sequence: TGTGCCAGCAGCCCCGGGACAGTAAGCAATCAGCCCCAGCATTTT. Translating it yields CASSPGTVSNQPQHF.

The chain is built from TRBV29-1 and TRBJ1-3; no clear D. Germline-derived CDR1 and CDR2 are SQVTM and ANQGSEA. This CDR3 is 14 amino acids long. The germline V and J ends were trimmed by 4 bases and 0 bases, with 10 bases remaining between them. The CDR3 sequence: CSVVVSRSGNTIYF. CDR3 DNA: TGCAGCGTTGTAGTGTCCCGCTCTGGAAACACCATATATTTT.

The chain employs TRBV7-2 and TRBJ1-3; 8 bases line up with TRBD1. This CDR3 region has 17 residues. The trim removed 5 bases at V and 2 bases at J, leaving 11 bases unmatched. Germline assignment: CDR1 SGHTA and CDR2 FQGNSA. The DNA for the CDR3 is TGTGCCAGCAGCCCCCGGACAGGGCCACACCCTGGAAACACCATATATTTT. Protein sequence: CASSPRTGPHPGNTIYF.

The CDR3 sequence is CASSPGTGEDTEAFF. The CDR3 coding sequence is TGTGCCAGCAGTCCAGGGACGGGAGAAGACACTGAAGCTTTCTTT. The V call is TRBV25-1, the J call TRBJ1-1; possibly TRBD1 for D (5 bases). Trimming took off 5 bases at V and 3 bases at J, with 16 bases between the two ends. Germline values: CDR1 MGHDK, CDR2 SYGVNS. This CDR3 has 15 residues.

The chain combines TRBV30 with TRBJ2-3; TRBD2 matches 7 bases. The CDR3 is 16 residues long. V gave up 2 bases and J gave up 2 bases; unmatched junction bases: 10. From germline, CDR1 is GTSNPN and CDR2 SVGIG (reference sequence). The CDR3 nucleotides are TGTGCCTGGAGTAACCCGCGGGAGAAGTTCACAGATACGCAGTATTTT. Translated, it gives CAWSNPREKFTDTQYF. The whole variable domain, remainder taken from reference TRBV30 and TRBJ2-3, is SQTIHQWPATLVQPVGSPLSLECTVEGTSNPNLYWYRQAAGRGLQLLFYSVGIGQISSEVPQNLSASRPQDRQFILSSKKLLLSDSGFYLCAWSNPREKFTDTQYFGPGTRLTVL.

The V gene is TRBV6-5, the J gene TRBJ1-1, with a possible D match to TRBD1 (5 bases). Per the germline V gene, CDR1 is MNHEY and CDR2 is SVGAGI. Trimming cost V 6 bases and J 1 base, with 12 bases left between them. The CDR3 is 14 amino acids. The CDR3 region is CASRNRNRNTEAFF. In DNA form, the CDR3 reads TGTGCCAGCAGGAACAGGAACAGGAACACTGAAGCTTTCTTT.

The chain is built from TRBV5-6 and TRBJ1-5, with 7 bases fitting TRBD1. Germline CDR1 SGHDT, CDR2 YYEEEE. V was pared by 3 bases and J by 2 bases, with 2 bases of the junction left unmatched. CDR3 length equals 14 residues. Written as DNA, the CDR3 is TGTGCCAGCAGCTCCGGGACAGGCAATCAGCCCCAGCATTTT. Amino acid sequence: CASSSGTGNQPQHF.

The V gene is TRBV5-1, the J gene TRBJ1-1, with D possibly TRBD1 on 6 matching bases. Trimming left V 6 bases short and J 1 base short, with 13 bases between. Germline V lookup: CDR1 SGHRS, CDR2 YFSETQ. This CDR3 contains 14 residues. The CDR3 is CASKGVTGNTEAFF. For the CDR3, the DNA is TGCGCCAGCAAGGGGGTGACAGGGAACACTGAAGCTTTCTTT.

The chain uses TRBV2 and TRBJ1-1, with a possible D match to TRBD1 (5 bases). The CDR3 is 14 residues long. Per germline, CDR1 SNHLY and CDR2 FYNNEI. V gave up 5 bases and J gave up 0 bases, with 10 bases separating them. CDR3 coding DNA: TGTGCCAGCAGTTCTGAAGGGGTGAACACTGAAGCTTTCTTT. Translation: CASSSEGVNTEAFF.

The chain uses TRBV6-1 and TRBJ2-5; TRBD1 agrees at 9 bases. Trimming cost V 2 bases and J 4 bases; bases outside gene matches: 11. CDR3 size: 17 residues. Germline loops: CDR1 MNHNS, CDR2 SASEGT. In DNA form, the CDR3 reads TGTGCCAGCAGTGAATGGACAGGGGTAGTAAGTAGAGAGACCCAGTACTTC. Amino acid sequence: CASSEWTGVVSRETQYF.

The chain has TRBV4-2 and TRBJ2-7; TRBD1 aligns across 8 bases. The CDR3 sequence is 13 residues long. The ends lost 6 bases at V and 3 bases at J; junction bases unmatched: 4. Germline CDR1 is LGHNA and CDR2 is YNFKEQ. The CDR3 protein is CASSGQGVYEQYF. In DNA, the CDR3 is TGTGCCAGCAGTGGACAGGGAGTCTACGAGCAGTACTTC.